This T cell receptor beta chain was observed in a study of shared clonotypes between healthy human individuals. The protocol was immunoSEQ multiplex PCR, while the TCRdb copy is restricted to in-frame clones and leaves out a portion. Found here are around 990,000 clones, approximately 80% of them singletons; the top ten hold more than 0.85%. Germline V gives CDR1 SGHNT, CDR2 YYREEE (reference sequence). The CDR3 sequence is 15 residues long. Trimming shortened V by 6 bases and J by 2 bases, and 14 bases separated the two germline ends. The rearrangement uses TRBV5-4 and TRBJ2-2; the D gene is possibly TRBD1 (6 bases). Sequencing was done on a sample of memory CD4+ T cells from PBMCs. Subset here: CD45RA-negative fraction. This sequence was found in a man aged 18 to 35 in good health. Some clones in this sample may be carry-over from other donors' samples. In DNA, the CDR3 is TGTGCCAGCAAAGACAGGCGAACTAACACCGGGGAGCTGTTTTTT. As protein: CASKDRRTNTGELFF.